This T cell receptor (beta chain) was profiled in a study of PD-L1 blockade in urothelial cancer. Germline CDR1 and CDR2: SGHRS and YFSETQ. The CDR3 is 11 residues long. Deletions cut 0 bases from V and 8 bases from J, with 3 bases between. Method: immunoSEQ multiplex PCR; TCRdb's copy keeps in-frame clones and lacks some. The top ten clones hold 4.5% to 6% of a sample with roughly 63,000 clones, roughly 81% of them seen once. As for time point: pretreatment peripheral blood. This clone was detected only a few times. The sequences come from PBMCs, collected around atezolizumab (anti-PD-L1) treatment. The TCR was taken from a man between 65 and 85 years old with urothelial cancer. V usage is TRBV5-1 and J usage is TRBJ2-1; the D is unclear. CDR3 coding DNA: TGCGCCAGCAGCTTGGCTGATGAGCAGTTCTTC. It yields the protein CASSLADEQFF.